This T cell receptor beta chain was retrieved from a study of beta chain features in type 1 diabetes. Deletions cut 1 base from V and 1 base from J, with 9 bases between. Germline V gene lookup returns CDR1 SGHTA and CDR2 FQGNSA. The CDR3 sequence is 15 residues long. Expressed TCRB transcripts were sequenced, since all the RNA that had been isolated was reverse transcribed. Libraries were prepared by immunoSEQ multiplex PCR; TCRdb keeps only in-frame clonotypes and omits some of them. This sample carries about 350,000 clones, roughly 21% of them seen once, and the ten largest clones take around 0.04%.

Sequenced sample: naive CD4+ T cells from blood. The receptor comes from a woman aged 18-30 years in good health. The chain has TRBV7-2 and TRBJ2-3, with D tentatively TRBD2 (6 bases). In DNA form, the CDR3 reads TGTGCCAGCAGCTTAGAGGGCGGGGGCACAGATACGCAGTATTTT. Translated: CASSLEGGGTDTQYF.